The 16 T cell receptor beta chains below come from one sample, sequenced in a study of a mutant IDH1 vaccine in newly diagnosed glioma. This sample's time point: week 35, safety follow-up. Topical imiquimod accompanied each vaccine dose, which consisted of 300 ug of mutant IDH1 20-mer peptide. The protocol was immunoSEQ multiplex PCR, while the TCRdb copy is restricted to in-frame clones and leaves out a portion. The repertoire holds roughly 68,000 clones, with roughly four fifths as singletons. The antigens these receptors bind are not known. The material sequenced was PBMCs, taken from a glioma patient whose treatment included an IDH1 peptide vaccine. All receptors come from a man aged 50-59 years with glioma.

The chain is built from TRBV4-1 and TRBJ1-3; perhaps TRBD1 as D (6 bases). The germline V gene has CDR1 MGHRA and CDR2 YSYEKL. The CDR3 is 16 residues long. Trimming took off 4 bases at V and 4 bases at J, with 17 bases between the two ends. CDR3 nucleotides: TGCGCCAGCAGCCCTTGGGACATCGGGCTCGGAAACACCATATATTTT. Its translation: CASSPWDIGLGNTIYF.

V and J are TRBV29-1 and TRBJ1-5; D is unclear. CDR1 SQVTM and CDR2 ANQGSEA come from the germline V gene. CDR3 length: 13 residues. V lost 4 bases to trimming and J lost 3 bases, with 10 bases between them. The chain's CDR3 is CSVAADYNQPQHF. The CDR3 DNA reads as TGCAGCGTTGCGGCAGACTACAATCAGCCCCAGCATTTT. The variable domain in full, completed from reference TRBV29-1 and TRBJ1-5, reads SAVISQKPSRDICQRGTSLTIQCQVDSQVTMMFWYRQQPGQSLTLIATANQGSEATYESGFVIDKFPISRPNLTFSTLTVSNMSPEDSSIYLCSVAADYNQPQHFGDGTRLSIL.

The rearrangement links TRBV9 to TRBJ1-3, with 7 bases lining up with TRBD1. Per germline, CDR1 SGDLS and CDR2 YYNGEE. Trimming removed 4 bases from V and 4 bases from J; junction bases left unmatched: 5. CDR3 length: 14 amino acids. The CDR3 bases are TGTGCCAGCAGCTCCCGACAGGGAGGAAACACCATATATTTT. It codes for CASSSRQGGNTIYF.

This chain uses TRBV6-1 with TRBJ2-5; D might be TRBD1 or TRBD2, each matching 5 bases. Germline V gene lookup returns CDR1 MNHNS and CDR2 SASEGT. The CDR3 sequence is 13 residues long. V was pared by 5 bases and J by 4 bases, with 11 bases between. This CDR3 is CASSLPGRETQYF. The CDR3 DNA follows: TGTGCCAGCAGTTTACCGGGACGAGAGACCCAGTACTTC.

The J gene is TRBJ1-2, the V gene TRBV5-1; the D is unclear. Germline values: CDR1 SGHRS, CDR2 YFSETQ. Trimming shortened V by 0 bases and J by 4 bases, and 10 bases separated the two germline ends. The CDR3 is made up of 14 amino acids. The CDR3 nucleotides are TGCGCCAGCAGCTTGGATGCAGTGAGCTATGGCTACACCTTC. Encoded protein: CASSLDAVSYGYTF.

This clone has just one count. J is TRBJ1-5 and V is TRBV2; TRBD1 is a possible D gene (5 bases). This CDR3 has 14 amino acids. Trimming took off 7 bases at V and 1 base at J, with 11 bases between the two ends. CDR1 and CDR2 from the germline V gene are SNHLY and FYNNEI. CDR3 coding DNA: TGTGCCAGCACTAGGGGTGCGAGCAATCAGCCCCAGCATTTT. It is translated as CASTRGASNQPQHF.

The chain links TRBV7-9 to TRBJ1-5, with TRBD1 as a possible D gene (5 bases). V was shortened by 5 bases and J by 9 bases, with 14 bases between the two germline ends. Per germline, CDR1 SEHNR and CDR2 FQNEAQ (reference sequence). The CDR3 totals 13 residues. The DNA for the CDR3 is TGTGCCAGCAGCCCTAATACAGGCACGCCCCAGCATTTT. This sequence encodes CASSPNTGTPQHF.

The CDR3 sequence is CAWSPRDRYEQYF. The CDR3 DNA follows: TGTGCCTGGAGTCCCCGGGACAGATACGAGCAGTACTTC. The chain joins TRBV30 to TRBJ2-7; 7 nucleotides agree with TRBD1. Looked up from germline, CDR1 is GTSNPN and CDR2 is SVGIG (reference sequence). The CDR3 covers 13 residues. Losses at the gene ends were 2 bases for V and 4 bases for J; bases not matched to a gene: 5.

This clone was counted between two and nine times. The chain employs TRBV27 and TRBJ1-1; TRBD1 might be the D (6 bases). The CDR3 consists of 15 residues. Trimming left V 2 bases short and J 0 bases short, with 10 bases between. The germline gives CDR1 MNHEY, CDR2 SMNVEV (reference sequence). CDR3 region: CASSLTDRLNTEAFF. CDR3 nucleotides: TGTGCCAGCAGTTTAACGGACAGATTGAACACTGAAGCTTTCTTT.

The chain uses TRBV6-4 and TRBJ2-1; TRBD2 matches 7 bases. Germline V gene lookup returns CDR1 MRHNA and CDR2 SNTAGT. The V and J ends lost 5 bases and 1 base, in that order; junction bases with no gene match: 5. This CDR3 is 15 amino acids long. The CDR3 DNA reads TGTGCCAGCAGTCGGGACTACGGGTCCTACAATGAGCAGTTCTTC. This sequence encodes CASSRDYGSYNEQFF.

The rearrangement uses TRBV19 and TRBJ2-7, with TRBD1 identical over 9 bases. CDR1 and CDR2 from the germline V gene are LNHDA and SQIVND (reference sequence). CDR3 length: 15 amino acids. V dropped 7 bases and J dropped 3; count of bases not matched to a gene: 10. CDR3 bases: TGTGCCAGTAATCAAGGTCCGGGACAGGGCTACGAGCAGTACTTC. Its translation is CASNQGPGQGYEQYF.

This chain joins TRBV6-5 and TRBJ1-5; a weak D match, TRBD1 (5 bases). The CDR3 length is 13 residues. Germline V gene lookup returns CDR1 MNHEY and CDR2 SVGAGI. The ends were cut back, 2 bases at V and 6 bases at J, with 8 bases in the middle. The DNA of the CDR3 is TGTGCCAGCAGTTACGGGGCGCGTCAGCCCCAGCATTTT. Residues: CASSYGARQPQHF.

The chain carries TRBV15 and TRBJ2-1, with D possibly called TRBD1 or TRBD2 (5 bases each). Germline V gives CDR1 LNHNV, CDR2 YYDKDF (reference sequence). Trimming took off 5 bases at V and 2 bases at J, with 13 bases between the two ends. This CDR3 contains 15 residues. The CDR3 sequence is CATSWTLDTYNEQFF. DNA for the CDR3: TGTGCCACCAGCTGGACACTAGATACCTACAATGAGCAGTTCTTC.

The rearrangement links TRBV5-4 to TRBJ2-1, with TRBD2 matching 8 bases. The CDR3 is made up of 11 amino acids. Germline trimming cut 3 bases from V and 15 bases from J; bases unmatched to any gene: 5. CDR1 SGHNT and CDR2 YYREEE come from the germline V gene (reference sequence). In nucleotides, the CDR3 is TGTGCCAGCAGCTCCTCAGCGGGGGCGTTCTTC. It encodes CASSSSAGAFF.

The CDR3 reads CAASEGQSYEQYF. The CDR3 DNA sequence: TGTGCCGCTAGTGAGGGTCAATCCTACGAGCAGTACTTC. The gene calls are TRBV10-3 and TRBJ2-7; maybe TRBD2 (5 bases). This CDR3 has 13 residues. Deletions cut 11 bases from V and 1 base from J, with 15 bases between. CDR1 is ENHRY and CDR2 is SYGVKD in the germline V gene.

The chain combines TRBV19 with TRBJ1-2, with 7 bases fitting TRBD1. Per germline, CDR1 LNHDA and CDR2 SQIVND (reference sequence). J was trimmed by 6 bases and V by 4 bases; bases with no gene match: 5. CDR3 length: 13 amino acids. CDR3 DNA sequence: TGTGCCAGTAGTAACCGGGACAGACATGGCTACACCTTC. It yields the protein CASSNRDRHGYTF.